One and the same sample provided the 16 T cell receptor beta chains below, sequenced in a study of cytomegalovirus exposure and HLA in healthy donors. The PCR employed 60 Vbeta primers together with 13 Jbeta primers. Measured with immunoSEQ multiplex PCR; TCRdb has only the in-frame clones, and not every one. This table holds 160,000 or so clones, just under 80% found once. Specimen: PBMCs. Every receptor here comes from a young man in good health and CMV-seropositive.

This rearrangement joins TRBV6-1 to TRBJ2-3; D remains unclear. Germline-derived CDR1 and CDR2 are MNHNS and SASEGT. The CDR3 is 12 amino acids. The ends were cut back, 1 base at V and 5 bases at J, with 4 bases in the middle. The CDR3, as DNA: TGTGCCAGCAGTGAAGTAAAAGATACGCAGTATTTT. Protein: CASSEVKDTQYF.

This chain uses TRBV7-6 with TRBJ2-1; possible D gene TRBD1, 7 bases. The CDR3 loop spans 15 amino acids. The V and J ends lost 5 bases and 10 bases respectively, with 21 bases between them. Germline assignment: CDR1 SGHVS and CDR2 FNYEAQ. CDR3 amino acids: CASSLNQAGGSEQFF. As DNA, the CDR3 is TGTGCCAGCAGCCTCAACCAAGCAGGGGGGTCGGAGCAGTTCTTC.

The DNA for the CDR3 is TGCGCCAGCAGCTTAAGGTCCAAGACAGGGCACGCAGATACGCAGTATTTT. Translating it yields CASSLRSKTGHADTQYF. This rearrangement joins TRBV5-1 to TRBJ2-3; 7 nucleotides match TRBD1. CDR1 is SGHRS, CDR2 YFSETQ, per germline. The CDR3 totals 17 residues. V was clipped by 2 bases and J by 4 bases; unmatched bases: 13.

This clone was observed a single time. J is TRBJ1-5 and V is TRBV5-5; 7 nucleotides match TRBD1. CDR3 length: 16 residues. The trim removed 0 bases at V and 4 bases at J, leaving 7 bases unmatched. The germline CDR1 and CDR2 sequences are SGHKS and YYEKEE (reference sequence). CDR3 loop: CASSLDWGRGNQPQHF. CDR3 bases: TGTGCCAGCAGCTTGGATTGGGGCAGGGGGAATCAGCCCCAGCATTTT.

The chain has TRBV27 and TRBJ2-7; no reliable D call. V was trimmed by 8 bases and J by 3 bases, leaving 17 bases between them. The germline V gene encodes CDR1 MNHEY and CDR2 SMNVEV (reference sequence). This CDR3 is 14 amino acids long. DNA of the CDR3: TGTGCCAGCGCCATAGTGAACTCTTTCTACGAGCAGTACTTC. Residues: CASAIVNSFYEQYF.

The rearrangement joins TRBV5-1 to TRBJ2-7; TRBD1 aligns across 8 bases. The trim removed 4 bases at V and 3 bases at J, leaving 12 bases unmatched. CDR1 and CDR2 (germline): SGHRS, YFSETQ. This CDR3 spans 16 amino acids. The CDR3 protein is CASSEGQGNVGYEQYF. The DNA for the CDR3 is TGCGCCAGCAGCGAAGGACAGGGAAATGTGGGCTACGAGCAGTACTTC.

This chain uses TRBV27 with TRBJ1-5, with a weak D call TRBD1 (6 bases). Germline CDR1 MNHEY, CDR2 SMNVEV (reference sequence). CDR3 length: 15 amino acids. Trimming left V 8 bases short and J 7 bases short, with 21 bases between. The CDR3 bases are TGTGCCAGCGGTTACGCAACAGGGTTGGGGCAGCCCCAGCATTTT. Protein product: CASGYATGLGQPQHF.

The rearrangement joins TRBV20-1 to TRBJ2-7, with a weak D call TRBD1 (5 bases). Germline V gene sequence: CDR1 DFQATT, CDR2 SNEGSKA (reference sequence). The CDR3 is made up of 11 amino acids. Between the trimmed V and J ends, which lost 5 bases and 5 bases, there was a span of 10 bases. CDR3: CSARQSDEQYF. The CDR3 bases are TGCAGTGCTCGACAGTCTGACGAGCAGTACTTC.

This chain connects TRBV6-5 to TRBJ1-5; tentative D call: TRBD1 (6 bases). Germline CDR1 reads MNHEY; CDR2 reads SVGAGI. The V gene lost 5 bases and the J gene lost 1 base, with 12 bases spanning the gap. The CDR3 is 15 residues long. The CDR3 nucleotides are TGTGCCAGCAGTACCGACAGGTTGAGCAATCAGCCCCAGCATTTT. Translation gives CASSTDRLSNQPQHF.

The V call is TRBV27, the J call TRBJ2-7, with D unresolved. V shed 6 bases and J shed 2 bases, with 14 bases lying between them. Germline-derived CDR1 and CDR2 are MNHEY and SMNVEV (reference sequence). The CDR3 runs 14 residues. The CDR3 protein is CASRPSEATYEQYF. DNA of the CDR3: TGTGCCAGCAGACCGTCGGAAGCGACCTACGAGCAGTACTTC.

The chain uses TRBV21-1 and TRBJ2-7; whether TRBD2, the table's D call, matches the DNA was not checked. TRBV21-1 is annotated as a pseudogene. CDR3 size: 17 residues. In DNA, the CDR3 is TGTGCCAGCAGCAAAGCTGGGGAACAACGGGAAATGTACGAGCAGTACTTC. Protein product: CASSKAGEQREMYEQYF.

For the CDR3, the DNA is TGTGCCAGCAGCTCTGGCGGGGGTCTGCACTCCTACAATGAGCAGTTCTTC. It translates to CASSSGGGLHSYNEQFF. The gene calls are TRBV5-6 and TRBJ2-1; 7 nucleotides match TRBD2. The CDR3 has 17 residues. Losses at the gene ends were 3 bases for V and 0 bases for J; bases not matched to a gene: 9. Germline V gene data show CDR1 as SGHDT and CDR2 as YYEEEE. Complete variable domain (other parts from reference TRBV5-6 and TRBJ2-1): DAGVTQSPTHLIKTRGQQVTLRCSPKSGHDTVSWYQQALGQGPQFIFQYYEEEERQRGNFPDRFSGHQFPNYSSELNVNALLLGDSALYLCASSSGGGLHSYNEQFFGPGTRLTVL.

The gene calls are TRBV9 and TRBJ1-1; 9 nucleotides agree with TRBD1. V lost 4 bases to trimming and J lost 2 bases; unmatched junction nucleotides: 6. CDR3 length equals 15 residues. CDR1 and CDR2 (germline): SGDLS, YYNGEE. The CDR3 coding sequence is TGTGCCAGCAGCCCACGACAGGGGGTCAACACTGAAGCTTTCTTT. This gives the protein CASSPRQGVNTEAFF.

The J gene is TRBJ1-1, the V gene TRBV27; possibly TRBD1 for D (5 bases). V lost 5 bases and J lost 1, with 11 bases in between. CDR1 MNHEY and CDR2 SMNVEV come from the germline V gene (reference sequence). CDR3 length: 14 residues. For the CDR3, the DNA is TGTGCCAGCAGTCCAGGGTTGGGGAACACTGAAGCTTTCTTT. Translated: CASSPGLGNTEAFF.

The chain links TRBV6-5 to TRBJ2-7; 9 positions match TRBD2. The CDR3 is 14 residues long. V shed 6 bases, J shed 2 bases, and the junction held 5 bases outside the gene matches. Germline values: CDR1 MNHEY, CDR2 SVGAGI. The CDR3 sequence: CASRRSGSAYEQYF. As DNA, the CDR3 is TGTGCCAGCAGGCGTAGCGGGAGCGCCTACGAGCAGTACTTC.

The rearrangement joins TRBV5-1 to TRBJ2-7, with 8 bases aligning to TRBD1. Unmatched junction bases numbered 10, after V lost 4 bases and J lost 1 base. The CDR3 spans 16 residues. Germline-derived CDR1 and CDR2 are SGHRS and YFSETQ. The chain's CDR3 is CASSPLGTGGSYEQYF. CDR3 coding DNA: TGCGCCAGCAGCCCACTCGGGACAGGCGGATCCTACGAGCAGTACTTC.